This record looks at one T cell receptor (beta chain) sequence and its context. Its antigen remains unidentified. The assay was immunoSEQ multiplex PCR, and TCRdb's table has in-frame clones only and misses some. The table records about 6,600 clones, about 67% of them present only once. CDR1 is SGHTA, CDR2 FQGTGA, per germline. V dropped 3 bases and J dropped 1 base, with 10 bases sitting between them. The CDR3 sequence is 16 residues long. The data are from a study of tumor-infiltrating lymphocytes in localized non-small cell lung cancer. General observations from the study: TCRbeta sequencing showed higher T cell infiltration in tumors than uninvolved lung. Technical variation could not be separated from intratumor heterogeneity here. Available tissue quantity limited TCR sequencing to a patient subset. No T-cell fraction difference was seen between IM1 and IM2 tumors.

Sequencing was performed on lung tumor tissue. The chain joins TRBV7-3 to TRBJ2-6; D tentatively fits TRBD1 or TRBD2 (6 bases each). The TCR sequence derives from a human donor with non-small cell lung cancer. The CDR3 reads CASSFGGSSGANVLTF. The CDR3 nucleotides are TGTGCCAGCAGCTTCGGGGGCAGTTCTGGGGCCAACGTCCTGACTTTC.